One and the same sample provided the 28 T cell receptor beta chains below, sequenced in a study of blood T cell repertoires in COVID-19. The method was immunoSEQ multiplex PCR; TCRdb's version includes in-frame clones alone and lacks a portion of them. Here the sample spans 300,000 to 400,000 clones, approximately 87% being singletons. The sequenced sample was peripheral blood. The receptors stem from a young woman with COVID-19, enrolled during active disease.

The genes are TRBV30 and TRBJ1-1; 7 nucleotides line up with TRBD1. The trim removed 0 bases at V and 5 bases at J, leaving 3 bases unmatched. Germline V gives CDR1 GTSNPN, CDR2 SVGIG (reference sequence). This CDR3 has 13 residues. The CDR3 region is CAWSVQGSTEAFF. DNA of the CDR3: TGTGCCTGGAGTGTACAGGGGTCTACTGAAGCTTTCTTT.

A word on this clone: Additional DNA sequences in this sample encode the identical CDR3. J is TRBJ1-1 and V is TRBV3-1 (or the pseudogene TRBV3-2); the match to TRBD1 covers 10 bases. This CDR3 has 14 amino acids. J lost 4 bases, V lost 3 bases, and 2 bases had no gene match. Germline lookup yields CDR1 LGHDT and CDR2 YNNKEL (reference sequence). The CDR3 reads CASSHRDRGTEAFF. The CDR3 DNA reads TGTGCCAGCAGCCACCGGGACAGGGGCACTGAAGCTTTCTTT.

The chain has TRBV9 and TRBJ2-1; 9 bases agree with TRBD2. The J segment lost 2 bases and the V segment lost 3 bases, leaving 0 bases of the junction unmatched. This CDR3 contains 14 residues. CDR1 SGDLS and CDR2 YYNGEE come from the germline V gene. The DNA for the CDR3 is TGTGCCAGCAGCGCTAGCGGGGCCTACAATGAGCAGTTCTTC. This translates into CASSASGAYNEQFF. The full variable domain, rest sourced from reference TRBV9 and TRBJ2-1, is DSGVTQTPKHLITATGQRVTLRCSPRSGDLSVYWYQQSLDQGLQFLIQYYNGEERAKGNILERFSAQQFPDLHSELNLSSLELGDSALYFCASSASGAYNEQFFGPGTRLTVL.

The chain uses TRBV6-1 and TRBJ2-1; 11 bases fit TRBD2. Per the germline V gene, CDR1 is MNHNS and CDR2 is SASEGT. Trimming removed 3 bases from V and 3 bases from J; junction bases left unmatched: 1. The CDR3 spans 15 residues. The CDR3 DNA reads TGTGCCAGCAGTGAGGGACTAGCGGACTACAATGAGCAGTTCTTC. Protein product: CASSEGLADYNEQFF.

This clone showed up just once. The chain is built from TRBV19 and TRBJ1-5; maybe TRBD1 (6 bases). Trimming left V 4 bases short and J 2 bases short, with 15 bases between. This CDR3 is built from 16 residues. The V gene's germline CDR1 is LNHDA and CDR2 SQIVND (reference sequence). CDR3 nucleotide sequence: TGTGCCAGTAGTACCGGGACACGAGGAGGCAATCAGCCCCAGCATTTT. Translating gives CASSTGTRGGNQPQHF.

The gene calls are TRBV7-2 and TRBJ2-3, with a possible D match to TRBD1 (5 bases). CDR1 is SGHTA and CDR2 is FQGNSA in the germline V gene. The length of the CDR3 is 14 residues. Trimming cost V 3 bases and J 6 bases, with 13 bases left between them. CDR3 nucleotides: TGTGCCAGCAGCTTCCAGGGATCCCCGGATACGCAGTATTTT. Encoded protein: CASSFQGSPDTQYF.

The gene calls are TRBV24-1 and TRBJ2-7; 12 bases fit TRBD2. CDR1 and CDR2 (germline): KGHDR, SFDVKD. This CDR3 is 19 amino acids long. Germline trimming cut 4 bases from V and 3 bases from J; bases unmatched to any gene: 15. CDR3 in DNA: TGTGCCACCAGTGACTCAGGACTAGCGGGGACTGGAGCTGTCTACGAGCAGTACTTC. Its protein product is CATSDSGLAGTGAVYEQYF.

The chain is built from TRBV5-6 and TRBJ1-2; 7 nucleotides match TRBD1. The length of the CDR3 is 16 residues. Germline CDR1 is SGHDT and CDR2 is YYEEEE. With V trimmed by 3 bases and J by 0 bases, 8 bases remained unmatched. The CDR3 is CASSSKGQRTNYGYTF. The CDR3 bases are TGTGCCAGCAGCTCAAAGGGACAGCGCACTAACTATGGCTACACCTTC.

CDR3 nucleotide sequence: TGTGCCAGCAGCGTAGATGGGACTCAAGAGACCCAGTACTTC. Protein: CASSVDGTQETQYF. This chain connects TRBV9 to TRBJ2-5, with D maybe TRBD2 (6 bases). The V gene's germline CDR1 is SGDLS and CDR2 YYNGEE. The CDR3 extends over 14 amino acids. V was cut by 0 bases and J by 2 bases, with 8 bases left in between.

In DNA form, the CDR3 reads TGCGCCAGCAGACGCGAAAGTACAGGGGCTAATGAAAAACTGTTTTTT. It encodes CASRRESTGANEKLFF. The J gene is TRBJ1-4, the V gene TRBV4-1, with TRBD1 matching over 7 bases. The CDR3 loop spans 16 amino acids. Trimming cost V 6 bases and J 3 bases; bases outside gene matches: 10. Germline values: CDR1 MGHRA, CDR2 YSYEKL.

The DNA of the CDR3 is TGTGCCTGGGCCGTGAGAGGAGCGAACACTGAAGCTTTCTTT. It is translated as CAWAVRGANTEAFF. The chain combines TRBV30 with TRBJ1-1; D is unresolved. The CDR3 length is 14 residues. CDR1 is GTSNPN and CDR2 is SVGIG in the germline V gene (reference sequence). Deletions cut 5 bases from V and 1 base from J, with 14 bases between.

This rearrangement joins TRBV30 to TRBJ1-4; no firm D call. CDR1 and CDR2 from the germline V gene are GTSNPN and SVGIG (reference sequence). This CDR3 comprises 13 residues. Trimming removed 0 bases from V and 4 bases from J, with 6 bases in between. In nucleotides, the CDR3 is TGTGCCTGGAGTGTACGAGTTAATGAAAAACTGTTTTTT. It yields the protein CAWSVRVNEKLFF.

This chain links TRBV5-1 with TRBJ2-6; 7 bases match TRBD1. The trim removed 2 bases at V and 0 bases at J, leaving 11 bases unmatched. CDR3 length: 19 amino acids. Germline loops: CDR1 SGHRS, CDR2 YFSETQ. The CDR3 sequence is CASSLGNAGGASGANVLTF. CDR3 DNA sequence: TGCGCCAGCAGCTTAGGTAATGCAGGGGGAGCCTCTGGGGCCAACGTCCTGACTTTC.

The chain recombines TRBV5-1 with TRBJ2-2; 8 nucleotides agree with TRBD1. CDR1 and CDR2 from the germline V gene are SGHRS and YFSETQ. V was clipped by 3 bases and J by 2 bases; unmatched bases: 12. The CDR3 consists of 18 residues. The CDR3 DNA follows: TGCGCCAGCAGCTATCGGTCTCGGGACAGGTTTAACACCGGGGAGCTGTTTTTT. This gives the protein CASSYRSRDRFNTGELFF.

The chain combines TRBV6-1 with TRBJ1-5, with a tentative D call TRBD1 (6 bases). Germline V lookup: CDR1 MNHNS, CDR2 SASEGT. The V end was cut by 0 bases, the J end by 7 bases, with 10 bases between. There are 14 residues in the CDR3. DNA for the CDR3: TGTGCCAGCAGTGAAGCGCAGACAGGACAGCCCCAGCATTTT. Its translation is CASSEAQTGQPQHF.

The chain combines TRBV5-4 with TRBJ1-6, with 7 positions matching TRBD1. After removal of 0 bases from V and 10 bases from J, the junction contained 4 bases not matched to a gene. The CDR3 has 14 residues. Germline assignment: CDR1 SGHNT and CDR2 YYREEE (reference sequence). CDR3 nucleotides: TGTGCCAGCAGCTTGGGAGGGGGCGAGTCACCCCTCCACTTT. Its translation is CASSLGGGESPLHF.

The chain carries TRBV19 and TRBJ1-4; D remains unclear. This CDR3 is 15 amino acids long. Germline lookup yields CDR1 LNHDA and CDR2 SQIVND (reference sequence). The ends were cut back, 1 base at V and 8 bases at J, with 14 bases in the middle. The CDR3 here is CASSIGVRGIEKLFF. The CDR3 coding sequence is TGTGCCAGTAGTATAGGGGTGAGAGGCATCGAAAAACTGTTTTTT.

V gene TRBV19 combines with J gene TRBJ1-1, with 8 bases lining up with TRBD1. The V segment lost 7 bases and the J segment 7 bases; nucleotides outside the gene matches: 11. There are 14 residues in the CDR3. The germline V gene has CDR1 LNHDA and CDR2 SQIVND (reference sequence). The CDR3 bases are TGTGCCAGTACCGCTACCCACAGGGGGAATGAAGCTTTCTTT. Translated, it gives CASTATHRGNEAFF.

The chain combines TRBV7-9 with TRBJ2-1, with 10 bases lining up with TRBD2. Germline values: CDR1 SEHNR, CDR2 FQNEAQ (reference sequence). The CDR3 loop spans 17 amino acids. The V gene end was trimmed by 1 base and the J gene end by 7 bases; junction bases not matched to a gene: 10. CDR3: CASSLDLAGDILNEQFF. The CDR3 region has the DNA TGTGCCAGCAGCTTAGATCTAGCGGGAGACATATTAAATGAGCAGTTCTTC.

V usage is TRBV29-1 and J usage is TRBJ1-2; perhaps TRBD1 as D (6 bases). Germline-derived CDR1 and CDR2 are SQVTM and ANQGSEA. V lost 2 bases to trimming and J lost 6 bases, with 13 bases between them. The CDR3 totals 13 residues. Here the CDR3 reads CSVEKGQGHGYTF. DNA for the CDR3: TGCAGCGTTGAAAAAGGGCAGGGGCATGGCTACACCTTC.

This clone was detected only a few times. V usage is TRBV7-2 and J usage is TRBJ1-3; 10 nucleotides agree with TRBD1. Germline loops: CDR1 SGHTA, CDR2 FQGNSA. The J segment lost 2 bases and the V segment lost 6 bases, leaving 10 bases of the junction unmatched. This CDR3 is 17 amino acids long. The CDR3 loop is CASSRGQGLRAGNTIYF. CDR3 coding DNA: TGTGCCAGCAGTCGGGGACAGGGGCTACGGGCTGGAAACACCATATATTTT.

The chain has TRBV27 and TRBJ2-3; 12 bases are a match to TRBD2. The trim removed 4 bases at V and 8 bases at J, leaving 7 bases unmatched. This CDR3 region has 15 residues. CDR1 MNHEY and CDR2 SMNVEV come from the germline V gene (reference sequence). The CDR3 DNA is TGTGCCAGCAGTTACGGACTAGCGGGGCCTGGTACGCAGTATTTT. This gives the protein CASSYGLAGPGTQYF.

The chain has TRBV24-1 and TRBJ2-7, with TRBD1 matching 8 bases. The V segment lost 4 bases and the J segment 5 bases; nucleotides outside the gene matches: 9. This CDR3 has 15 residues. The germline V gene has CDR1 KGHDR and CDR2 SFDVKD. CDR3 sequence reads: CATSDPQGVGDEQYF. CDR3 in DNA: TGTGCCACCAGTGACCCACAGGGGGTAGGCGACGAGCAGTACTTC.

The V and J genes are TRBV6-5 and TRBJ1-5; 8 bases are shared with TRBD1. This CDR3 spans 14 amino acids. V gave up 2 bases and J gave up 7 bases; unmatched junction bases: 4. Looked up from germline, CDR1 is MNHEY and CDR2 is SVGAGI. The DNA of the CDR3 is TGTGCCAGCAGTTACGGACAGGGCTGGCAGCCCCAGCATTTT. Translating gives CASSYGQGWQPQHF.

The rearrangement links TRBV5-6 to TRBJ1-2, with D maybe TRBD1 (6 bases). The germline V gene encodes CDR1 SGHDT and CDR2 YYEEEE. V lost 0 bases to trimming and J lost 2 bases, with 14 bases between them. This CDR3 region has 16 residues. DNA for the CDR3: TGTGCCAGCAGCTTGGGGGGGCAGCGGTGGAACTATGGCTACACCTTC. Amino acids: CASSLGGQRWNYGYTF.

The chain uses TRBV11-2 and TRBJ1-2; D gene unclear. This CDR3 contains 15 residues. V was clipped by 1 base and J by 7 bases, with 16 bases between them. Germline V gene sequence: CDR1 SGHAT, CDR2 FQNNGV. CDR3 protein: CASSLGPLGGFGYTF. CDR3 nucleotide sequence: TGTGCCAGCAGCTTAGGCCCCCTAGGTGGGTTTGGCTACACCTTC.

This clone was recorded a few times. CDR3 sequence reads: CASSLNPPQTGNTIYF. CDR3 sequence (DNA): TGTGCCAGCAGCTTAAATCCCCCCCAGACTGGAAACACCATATATTTT. The chain combines TRBV7-3 with TRBJ1-3, with D hard to call. The CDR3 contains 16 residues. Germline CDR1 SGHTA, CDR2 FQGTGA. V shed 1 base and J shed 2 bases, with 12 bases lying between them.

V is TRBV2 and J is TRBJ2-7, with 9 bases identical to TRBD1. The V segment lost 6 bases and the J segment 4 bases; nucleotides outside the gene matches: 4. This CDR3 is 13 amino acids long. CDR1 is SNHLY and CDR2 is FYNNEI in the germline V gene. CDR3: CASRTGGTYEQYF. CDR3 bases: TGTGCCAGCAGAACAGGGGGCACGTACGAGCAGTACTTC.